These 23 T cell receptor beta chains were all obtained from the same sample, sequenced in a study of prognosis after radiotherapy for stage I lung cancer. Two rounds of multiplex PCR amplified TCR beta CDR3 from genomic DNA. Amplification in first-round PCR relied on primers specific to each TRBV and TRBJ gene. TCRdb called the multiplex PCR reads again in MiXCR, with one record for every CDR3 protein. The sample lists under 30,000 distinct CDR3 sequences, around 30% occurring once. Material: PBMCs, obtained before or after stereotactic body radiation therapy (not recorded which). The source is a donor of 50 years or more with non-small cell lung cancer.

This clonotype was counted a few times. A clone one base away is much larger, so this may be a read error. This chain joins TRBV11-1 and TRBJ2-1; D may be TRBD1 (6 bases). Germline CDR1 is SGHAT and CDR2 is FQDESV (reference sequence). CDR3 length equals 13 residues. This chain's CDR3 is CASSLGTVTPQLF. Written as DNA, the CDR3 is TGTGCCAGCAGCTTAGGGACAGTAACCCCCCAGCTCTTC. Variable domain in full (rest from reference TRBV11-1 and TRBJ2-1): EAEVAQSPRYKITEKSQAVAFWCDPISGHATLYWYRQILGQGPELLVQFQDESVVDDSQLPKDRFSAERLKGVDSTLKIQPAELGDSAMYLCASSLGTVTPQLFGPGTRLTVL.

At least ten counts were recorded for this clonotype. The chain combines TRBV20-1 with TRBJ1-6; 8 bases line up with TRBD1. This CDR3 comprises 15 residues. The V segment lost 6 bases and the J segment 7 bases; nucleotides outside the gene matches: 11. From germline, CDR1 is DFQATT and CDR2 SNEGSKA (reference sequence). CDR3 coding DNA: TGCAGTGCCGGACAGGGAGAGGCGAAGAATTCACCCCTCCACTTT. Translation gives CSAGQGEAKNSPLHF.

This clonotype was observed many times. CDR3 in amino acids: CASSLWVTGDAGYTF. The CDR3 region has the DNA TGTGCCAGCAGCTTATGGGTGACAGGGGATGCTGGCTACACCTTC. This chain connects TRBV11-2 to TRBJ1-2; 8 bases are shared with TRBD1. The germline V gene encodes CDR1 SGHAT and CDR2 FQNNGV. The CDR3 covers 15 residues. The V segment lost 2 bases and the J segment 7 bases; nucleotides outside the gene matches: 9.

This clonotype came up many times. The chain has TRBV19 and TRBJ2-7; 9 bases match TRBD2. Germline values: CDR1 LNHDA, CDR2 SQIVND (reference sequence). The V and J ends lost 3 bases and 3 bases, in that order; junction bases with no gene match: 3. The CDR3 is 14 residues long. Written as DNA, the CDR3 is TGTGCCAGTAGTATTGCGGGAGGGGGCTACGAGCAGTACTTC. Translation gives CASSIAGGGYEQYF. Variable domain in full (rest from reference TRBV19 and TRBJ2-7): DGGITQSPKYLFRKEGQNVTLSCEQNLNHDAMYWYRQDPGQGLRLIYYSQIVNDFQKGDIAEGYSVSREKKESFPLTVTSAQKNPTAFYLCASSIAGGGYEQYFGPGTRLTVT.

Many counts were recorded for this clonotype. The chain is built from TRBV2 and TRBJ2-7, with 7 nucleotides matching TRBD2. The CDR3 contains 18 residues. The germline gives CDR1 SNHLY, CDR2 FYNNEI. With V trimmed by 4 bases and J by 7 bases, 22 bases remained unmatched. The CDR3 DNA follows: TGTGCCAGCAGTGCTTACGTCTTGACTAGCAAGGGCGCATTTGAGCAGTACTTC. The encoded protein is CASSAYVLTSKGAFEQYF. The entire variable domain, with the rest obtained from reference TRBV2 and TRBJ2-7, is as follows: EPEVTQTPSHQVTQMGQEVILRCVPISNHLYFYWYRQILGQKVEFLVSFYNNEISEKSEIFDDQFSVERPDGSNFTLKIRSTKLEDSAMYFCASSAYVLTSKGAFEQYFGPGTRLTVT.

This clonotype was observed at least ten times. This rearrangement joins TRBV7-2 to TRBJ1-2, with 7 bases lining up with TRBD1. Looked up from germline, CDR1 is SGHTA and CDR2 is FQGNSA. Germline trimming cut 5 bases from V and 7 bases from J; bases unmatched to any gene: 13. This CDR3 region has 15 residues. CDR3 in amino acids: CASSPSPDRAGGYTF. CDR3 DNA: TGTGCCAGCAGCCCCTCTCCCGACAGGGCCGGTGGCTACACCTTC.

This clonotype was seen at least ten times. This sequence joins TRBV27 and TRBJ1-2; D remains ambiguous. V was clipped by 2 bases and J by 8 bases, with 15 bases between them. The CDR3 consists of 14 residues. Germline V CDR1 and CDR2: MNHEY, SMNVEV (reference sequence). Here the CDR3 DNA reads TGTGCCAGCAGTTTACGGCCCCATATGAGGGGCTACACCTTC. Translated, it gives CASSLRPHMRGYTF.

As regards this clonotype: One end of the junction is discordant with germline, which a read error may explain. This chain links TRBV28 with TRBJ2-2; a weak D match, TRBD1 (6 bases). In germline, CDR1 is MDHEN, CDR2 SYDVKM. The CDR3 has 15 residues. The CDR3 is CASSWTASNTGELLF. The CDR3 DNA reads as TGTGCAAGCAGTTGGACAGCTTCGAACACCGGGGAGCTGCTCTTT.

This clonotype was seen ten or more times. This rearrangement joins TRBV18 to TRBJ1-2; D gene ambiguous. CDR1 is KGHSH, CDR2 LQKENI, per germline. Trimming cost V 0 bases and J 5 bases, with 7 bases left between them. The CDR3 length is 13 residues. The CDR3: CASSPPSEYGYTF. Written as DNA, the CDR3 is TGTGCCAGCTCACCACCCTCGGAATATGGCTACACCTTC.

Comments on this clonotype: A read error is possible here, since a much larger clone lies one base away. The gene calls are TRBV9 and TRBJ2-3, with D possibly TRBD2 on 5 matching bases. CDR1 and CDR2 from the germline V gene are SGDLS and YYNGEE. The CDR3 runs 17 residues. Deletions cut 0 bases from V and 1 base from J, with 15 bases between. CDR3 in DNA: TGTGCCAGCAGCGTAGAGCGAGGGATTAGTCGCACAGATACGCAGTATTTT. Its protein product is CASSVERGISRTDTQYF.

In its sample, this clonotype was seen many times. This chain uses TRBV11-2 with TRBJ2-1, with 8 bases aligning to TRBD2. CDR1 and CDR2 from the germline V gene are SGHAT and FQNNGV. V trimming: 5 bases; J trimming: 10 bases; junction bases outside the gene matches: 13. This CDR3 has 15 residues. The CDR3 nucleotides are TGTGCCAGCAGCCCTCGGACTAGCCACTTCATAGAGCAGTTCTTC. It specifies CASSPRTSHFIEQFF.

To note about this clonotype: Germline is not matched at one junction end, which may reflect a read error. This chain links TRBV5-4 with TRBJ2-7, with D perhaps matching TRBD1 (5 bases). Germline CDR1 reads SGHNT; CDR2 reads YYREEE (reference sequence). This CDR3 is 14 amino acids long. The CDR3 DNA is TGTGACAGCAGTCCTGGGGCACCCATTTACGAGCAGTACTTC. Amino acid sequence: CDSSPGAPIYEQYF. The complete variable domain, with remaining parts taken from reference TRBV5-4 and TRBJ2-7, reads ETGVTQSPTHLIKTRGQQVTLRCSSQSGHNTVSWYQQALGQGPQFIFQYYREEENGRGNFPPRFSGLQFPNYSSELNVNALELDDSALYLCDSSPGAPIYEQYFGPGTRLTVT.

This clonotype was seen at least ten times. DNA for the CDR3: TGTGCCAGCAGTTACTCCCAGTATGGCTACACCTTC. It codes for CASSYSQYGYTF. V gene TRBV6-2 or TRBV6-3 combines with J gene TRBJ1-2; D is undetermined. The CDR3 length is 12 residues. Trimming stripped 0 bases from V and 5 bases from J, with 4 bases between. CDR1 MNHEY and CDR2 SVGEGT come from the germline V gene.

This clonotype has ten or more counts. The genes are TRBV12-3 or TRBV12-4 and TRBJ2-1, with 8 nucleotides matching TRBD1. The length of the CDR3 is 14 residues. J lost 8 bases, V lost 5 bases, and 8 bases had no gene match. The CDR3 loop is CASSQQGAYYEQFF. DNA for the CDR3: TGTGCCAGCAGTCAGCAGGGGGCTTACTATGAGCAGTTCTTC.

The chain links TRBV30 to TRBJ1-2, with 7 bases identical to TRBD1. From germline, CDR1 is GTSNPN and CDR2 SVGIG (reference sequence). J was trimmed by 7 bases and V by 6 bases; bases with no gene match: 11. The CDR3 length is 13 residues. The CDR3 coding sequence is TGTGCCTGTGTCCAACAGGGGTTCTGTGGCTACACCTTC. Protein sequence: CACVQQGFCGYTF. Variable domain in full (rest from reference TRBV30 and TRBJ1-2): SQTIHQWPATLVQPVGSPLSLECTVEGTSNPNLYWYRQAAGRGLQLLFYSVGIGQISSEVPQNLSASRPQDRQFILSSKKLLLSDSGFYLCACVQQGFCGYTFGSGTRLTVV.

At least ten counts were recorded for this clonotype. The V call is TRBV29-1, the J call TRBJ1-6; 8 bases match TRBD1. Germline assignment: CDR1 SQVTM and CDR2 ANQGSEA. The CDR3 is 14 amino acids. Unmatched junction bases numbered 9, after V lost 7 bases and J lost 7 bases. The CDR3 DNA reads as TGCAGCGCGAACTTGACAGGGGTGAATTCACCCCTCCACTTT. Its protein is CSANLTGVNSPLHF.

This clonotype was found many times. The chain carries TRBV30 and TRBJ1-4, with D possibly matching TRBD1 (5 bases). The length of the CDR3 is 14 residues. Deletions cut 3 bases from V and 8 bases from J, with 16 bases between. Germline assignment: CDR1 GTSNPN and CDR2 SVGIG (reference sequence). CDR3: CAWRERGREEKLFF. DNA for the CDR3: TGTGCCTGGAGGGAGAGGGGTAGAGAAGAAAAACTGTTTTTT.

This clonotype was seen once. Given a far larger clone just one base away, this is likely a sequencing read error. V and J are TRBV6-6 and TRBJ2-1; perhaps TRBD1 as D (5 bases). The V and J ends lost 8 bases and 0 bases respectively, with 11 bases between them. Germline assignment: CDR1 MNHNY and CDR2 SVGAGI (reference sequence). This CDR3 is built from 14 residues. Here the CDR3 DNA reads TGTGCCAGCTGTTTGGACAACTCCTACAATGAGCAGTTCTTC. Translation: CASCLDNSYNEQFF.

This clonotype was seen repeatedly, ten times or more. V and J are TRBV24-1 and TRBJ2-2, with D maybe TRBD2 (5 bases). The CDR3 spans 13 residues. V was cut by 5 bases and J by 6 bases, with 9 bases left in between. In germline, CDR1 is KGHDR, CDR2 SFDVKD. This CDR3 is CATSGGWSGELFF. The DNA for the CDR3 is TGTGCCACCAGTGGAGGGTGGTCCGGGGAGCTGTTTTTT.

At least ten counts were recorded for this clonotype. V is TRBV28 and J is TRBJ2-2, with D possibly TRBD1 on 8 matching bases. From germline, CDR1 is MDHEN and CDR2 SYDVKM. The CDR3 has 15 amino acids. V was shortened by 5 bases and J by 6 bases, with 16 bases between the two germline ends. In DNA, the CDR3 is TGTGCCAGCAGTACAAACAGGGGGAGGGCCGGGGAGCTGTTTTTT. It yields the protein CASSTNRGRAGELFF.

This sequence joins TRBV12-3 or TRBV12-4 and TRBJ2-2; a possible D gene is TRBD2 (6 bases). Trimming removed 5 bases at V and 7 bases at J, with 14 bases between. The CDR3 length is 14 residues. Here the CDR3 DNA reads TGTGCCAGCAGTCCTAGCCGGGGGATCGGGGAGCTGTTTTTT. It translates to CASSPSRGIGELFF.

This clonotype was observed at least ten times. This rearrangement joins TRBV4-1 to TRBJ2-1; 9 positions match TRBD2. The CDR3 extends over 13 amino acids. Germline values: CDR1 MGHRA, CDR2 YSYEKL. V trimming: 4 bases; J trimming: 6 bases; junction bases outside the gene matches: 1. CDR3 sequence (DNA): TGCGCCAGCAGCCGCGGGAGGGGCAATGAGCAGTTCTTC. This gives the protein CASSRGRGNEQFF.

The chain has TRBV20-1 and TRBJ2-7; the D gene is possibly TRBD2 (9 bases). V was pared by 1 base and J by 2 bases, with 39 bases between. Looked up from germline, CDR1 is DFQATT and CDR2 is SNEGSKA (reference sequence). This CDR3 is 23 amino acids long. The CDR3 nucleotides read TGCAGTGCTAGAGGAGATTTGGTGACAGGGGAGGCGGGAGGGCCGCGTACAACCTACGAGCAGTACTTC. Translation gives CSARGDLVTGEAGGPRTTYEQYF.